This TCR beta chain was retrieved from a study of tumor and adjacent non-tumor tissue in lung cancer. TCRbeta libraries were built with three rounds of nested PCR, modified from ARM-PCR. TCRdb re-derived calls from the multiplex PCR reads in MiXCR, one entry per CDR3 protein. Here the sample spans about 98,000 distinct CDR3 sequences, 75% to 85% being singletons. Worth noting for this clonotype: What it binds is not known.

This sample's RNA came from whole unsorted tissue. This non-tumor lung sample came from over 3 cm beyond the tumor edge. The CDR3 sequence is 16 residues long. Study-level results: In normal lung, the top 100 clones were significantly more dominant than in tumor. Significantly higher TCR diversity was found in tumor than normal lung. Higher tumor TCR diversity was associated with shorter survival.

The source material was distant non-tumor lung tissue. The gene calls are TRBV12-3 or TRBV12-4 and TRBJ2-2, with D unresolved. This clonotype was obtained from a man in his fifties or sixties with small cell lung cancer. CDR3 region: CVTMGGWSRNTGELFF. The CDR3 nucleotides are TGTGTCACCATGGGTGGGTGGTCGAGGAACACCGGGGAGCTGTTTTTT.